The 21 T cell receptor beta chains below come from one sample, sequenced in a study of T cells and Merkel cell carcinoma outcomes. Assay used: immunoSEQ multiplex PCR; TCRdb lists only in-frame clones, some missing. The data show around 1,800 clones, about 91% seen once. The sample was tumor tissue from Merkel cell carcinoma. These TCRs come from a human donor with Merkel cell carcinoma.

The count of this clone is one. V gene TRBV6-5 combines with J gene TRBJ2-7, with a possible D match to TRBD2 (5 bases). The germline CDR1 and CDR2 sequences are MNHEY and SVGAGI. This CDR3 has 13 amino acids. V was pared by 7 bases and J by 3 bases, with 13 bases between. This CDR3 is CASIPPGIYEQYF. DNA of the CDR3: TGTGCCAGCATCCCCCCCGGGATCTACGAGCAGTACTTC.

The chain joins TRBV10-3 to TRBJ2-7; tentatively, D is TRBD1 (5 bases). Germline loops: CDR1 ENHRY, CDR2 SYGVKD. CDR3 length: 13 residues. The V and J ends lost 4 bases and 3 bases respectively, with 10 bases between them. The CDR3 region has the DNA TGTGCCATCAGTGGGGGCAGGGACTACGAGCAGTACTTC. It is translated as CAISGGRDYEQYF.

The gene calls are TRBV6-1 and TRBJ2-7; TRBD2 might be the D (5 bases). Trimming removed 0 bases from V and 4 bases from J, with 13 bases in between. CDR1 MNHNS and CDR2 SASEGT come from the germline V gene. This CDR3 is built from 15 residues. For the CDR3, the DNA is TGTGCCAGCAGTGAAGCGGCTATGCGGGTTTACGAGCAGTACTTC. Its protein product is CASSEAAMRVYEQYF.

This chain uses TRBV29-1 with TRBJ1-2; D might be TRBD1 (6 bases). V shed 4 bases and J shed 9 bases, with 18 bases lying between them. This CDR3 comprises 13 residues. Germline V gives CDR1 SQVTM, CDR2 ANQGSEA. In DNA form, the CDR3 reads TGCAGCGTTGCATGGCAGGGGCGGTATAGCTACACCTTC. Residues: CSVAWQGRYSYTF.

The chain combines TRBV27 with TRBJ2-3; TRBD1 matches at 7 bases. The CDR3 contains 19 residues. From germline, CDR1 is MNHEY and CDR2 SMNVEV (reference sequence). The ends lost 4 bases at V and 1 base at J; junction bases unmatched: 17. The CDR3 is CASSSREGAVSLGTDTQYF. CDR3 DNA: TGTGCCAGCAGTTCACGCGAGGGGGCCGTCTCGCTGGGCACAGATACGCAGTATTTT.

CDR3: CASSDGLTEAFF. The CDR3 DNA reads as TGTGCCAGCAGTGACGGCCTAACTGAAGCTTTCTTT. The chain is built from TRBV2 and TRBJ1-1; no firm D call. The germline CDR1 and CDR2 sequences are SNHLY and FYNNEI. CDR3 length: 12 amino acids. V lost 3 bases to trimming and J lost 5 bases, with 7 bases between them.

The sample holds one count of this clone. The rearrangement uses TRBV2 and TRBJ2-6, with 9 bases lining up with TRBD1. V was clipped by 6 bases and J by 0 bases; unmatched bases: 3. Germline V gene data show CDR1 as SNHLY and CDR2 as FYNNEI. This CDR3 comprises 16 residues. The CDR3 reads CASRGQGPSGANVLTF. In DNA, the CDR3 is TGTGCCAGCAGGGGACAGGGTCCCTCTGGGGCCAACGTCCTGACTTTC. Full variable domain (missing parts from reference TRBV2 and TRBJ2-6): EPEVTQTPSHQVTQMGQEVILRCVPISNHLYFYWYRQILGQKVEFLVSFYNNEISEKSEIFDDQFSVERPDGSNFTLKIRSTKLEDSAMYFCASRGQGPSGANVLTFGAGSRLTVL.

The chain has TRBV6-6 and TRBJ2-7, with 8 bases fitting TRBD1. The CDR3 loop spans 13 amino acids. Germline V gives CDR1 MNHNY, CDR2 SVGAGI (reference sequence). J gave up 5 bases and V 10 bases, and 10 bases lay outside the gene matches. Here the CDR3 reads CATRDRSVDEQYF. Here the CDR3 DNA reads TGTGCCACCAGGGACAGGTCGGTGGACGAGCAGTACTTC.

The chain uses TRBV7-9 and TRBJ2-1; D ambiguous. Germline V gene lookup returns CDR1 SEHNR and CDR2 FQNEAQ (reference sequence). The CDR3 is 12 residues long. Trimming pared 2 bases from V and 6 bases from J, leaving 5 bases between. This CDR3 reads CASSLRGNEQFF. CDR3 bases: TGTGCCAGCAGCTTACGAGGCAATGAGCAGTTCTTC.

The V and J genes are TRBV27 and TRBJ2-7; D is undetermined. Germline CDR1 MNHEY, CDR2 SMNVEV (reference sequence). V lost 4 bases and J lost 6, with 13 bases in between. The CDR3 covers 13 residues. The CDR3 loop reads CASSSAWHVEQYF. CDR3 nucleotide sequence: TGTGCCAGCAGTTCCGCATGGCATGTCGAGCAGTACTTC.

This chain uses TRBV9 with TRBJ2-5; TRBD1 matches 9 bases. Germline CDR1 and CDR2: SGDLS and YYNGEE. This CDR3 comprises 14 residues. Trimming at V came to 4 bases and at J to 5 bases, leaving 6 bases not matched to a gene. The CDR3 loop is CASSLQGAWETQYF. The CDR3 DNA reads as TGTGCCAGCAGCTTACAGGGGGCTTGGGAGACCCAGTACTTC.

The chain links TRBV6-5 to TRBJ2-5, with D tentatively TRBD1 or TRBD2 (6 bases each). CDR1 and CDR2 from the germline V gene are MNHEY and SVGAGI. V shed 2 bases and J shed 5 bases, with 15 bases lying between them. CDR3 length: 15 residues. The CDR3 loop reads CASSYLPGASETQYF. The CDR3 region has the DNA TGTGCCAGCAGTTACCTCCCGGGGGCCTCGGAGACCCAGTACTTC.

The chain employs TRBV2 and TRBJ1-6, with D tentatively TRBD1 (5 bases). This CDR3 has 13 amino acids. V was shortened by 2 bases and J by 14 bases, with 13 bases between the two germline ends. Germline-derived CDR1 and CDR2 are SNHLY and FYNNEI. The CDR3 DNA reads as TGTGCCAGCAGTGAACCCCAGGGAGAGGCCCTCCACTTT. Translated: CASSEPQGEALHF.

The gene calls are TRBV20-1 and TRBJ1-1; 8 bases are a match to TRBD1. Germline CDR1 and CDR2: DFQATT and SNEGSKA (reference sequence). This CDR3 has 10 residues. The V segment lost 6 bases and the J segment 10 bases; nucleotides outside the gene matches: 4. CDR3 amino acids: CSANRGLAFF. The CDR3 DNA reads TGCAGTGCCAACAGGGGGTTAGCTTTCTTT.

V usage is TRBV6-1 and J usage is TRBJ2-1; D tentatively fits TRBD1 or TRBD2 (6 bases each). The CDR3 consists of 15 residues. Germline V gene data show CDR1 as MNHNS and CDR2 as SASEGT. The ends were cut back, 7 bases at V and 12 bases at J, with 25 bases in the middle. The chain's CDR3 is CASTPEGGYRLWQFF. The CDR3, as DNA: TGTGCCAGCACCCCGGAGGGGGGCTATCGATTATGGCAGTTCTTC.

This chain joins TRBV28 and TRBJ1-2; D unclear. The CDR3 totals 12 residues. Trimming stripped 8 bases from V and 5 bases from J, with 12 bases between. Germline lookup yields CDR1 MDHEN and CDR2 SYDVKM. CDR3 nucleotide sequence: TGTGCCAGCCGAGCCGGGTCTTATGGCTACACCTTC. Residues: CASRAGSYGYTF.

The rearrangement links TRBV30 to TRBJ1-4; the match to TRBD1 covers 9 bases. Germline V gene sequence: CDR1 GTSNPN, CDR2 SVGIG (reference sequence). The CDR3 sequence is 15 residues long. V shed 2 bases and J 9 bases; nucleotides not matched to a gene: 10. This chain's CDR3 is CAWSRSGTGQQKLFF. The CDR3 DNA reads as TGTGCCTGGAGTCGCTCCGGGACAGGGCAGCAAAAACTGTTTTTT.

CDR3: CASSFGFQPQHF. The CDR3 DNA sequence: TGTGCCAGCAGCTTCGGATTTCAGCCCCAGCATTTT. The V call is TRBV5-6, the J call TRBJ1-5; D gene ambiguous. This CDR3 is 12 amino acids long. V gave up 2 bases and J gave up 6 bases, with 6 bases separating them. Germline assignment: CDR1 SGHDT and CDR2 YYEEEE.

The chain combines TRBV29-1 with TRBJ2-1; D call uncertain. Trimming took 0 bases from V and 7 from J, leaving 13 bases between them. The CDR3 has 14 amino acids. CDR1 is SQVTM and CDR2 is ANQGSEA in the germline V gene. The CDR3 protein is CSVEDRGSSNEQFF. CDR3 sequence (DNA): TGCAGCGTTGAAGATCGTGGTTCTTCGAATGAGCAGTTCTTC.

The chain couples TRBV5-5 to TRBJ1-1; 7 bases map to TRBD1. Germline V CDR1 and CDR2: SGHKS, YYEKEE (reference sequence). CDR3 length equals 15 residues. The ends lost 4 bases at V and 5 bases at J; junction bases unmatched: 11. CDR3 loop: CASSVHVGTATEAFF. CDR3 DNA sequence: TGTGCCAGCAGCGTACATGTCGGGACAGCTACTGAAGCTTTCTTT.

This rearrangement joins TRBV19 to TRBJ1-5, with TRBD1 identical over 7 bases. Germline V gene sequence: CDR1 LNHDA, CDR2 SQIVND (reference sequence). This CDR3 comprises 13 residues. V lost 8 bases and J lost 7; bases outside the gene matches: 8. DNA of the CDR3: TGTGCCAGTTCCCGGGCAGGGGGACAGCCCCAGCATTTT. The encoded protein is CASSRAGGQPQHF.